This T cell receptor (beta chain) appears in the sequencing data of a study of OX40 agonist ivuxolimab in advanced cancers. This CDR3 has 15 amino acids. Germline lookup yields CDR1 SGHTA and CDR2 FQGNSA. The protocol was immunoSEQ multiplex PCR, while the TCRdb copy is restricted to in-frame clones and leaves out a portion. Seen here are about 77,000 clones, 70% to 90% observed once, and the top ten hold roughly 0.75%. This clone was counted a single time. One end of the junction varies from germline; a read error may be responsible. Within the sample, other DNA sequences also encode this same CDR3. Sequencing was performed on CD4+ or CD8+ T cells sorted from blood, taken in a trial of the OX40 agonist ivuxolimab. This chain joins TRBV7-2 and TRBJ1-5; 7 positions agree with TRBD1. The clonotype was recovered from an adult with an advanced solid tumor such as melanoma, head and neck, liver or kidney cancer. This chain's CDR3 is CASSSTGEGNQPQHF. CDR3 DNA: TGCGCCAGCTCATCAACAGGGGAGGGGAATCAGCCCCAGCATTTT. Full variable domain (remainder filled in from reference TRBV7-2 and TRBJ1-5): GAGVSQSPSNKVTEKGKDVELRCDPISGHTALYWYRQSLGQGLEFLIYFQGNSAPDKSGLPSDRFSAERTGGSVSTLTIQRTQQEDSAVYLCASSSTGEGNQPQHFGDGTRLSIL.